These 23 T cell receptor beta chains share one sample of origin, sequenced in a study of T cells in Graves' hyperthyroidism and ophthalmopathy. RNA transcripts were the template for amplifying TCR beta CDR3 regions. Initially, a first-round RT-PCR of the TCR CDR3 employed the HTBI primer set. TCRdb ran MiXCR on the multiplex PCR reads and lists one entry per CDR3 protein. The sample includes fewer than 550,000 distinct CDR3 sequences, roughly 24% seen only once; the top ten take over 9%. Sequencing input: blood. All receptors derive from a woman in her 30s with Graves' ophthalmopathy.

In its sample, this clonotype was seen a few times. The V gene is TRBV12-3 or TRBV12-4, the J gene TRBJ1-5, with a possible D match to TRBD1 (5 bases). Trimming left V 7 bases short and J 1 base short, with 20 bases between. The CDR3 has 17 residues. CDR3 protein: CASTREGWGLSNQPQHF. The DNA of the CDR3 is TGTGCCAGCACCCGAGAAGGGTGGGGGTTAAGCAATCAGCCCCAGCATTTT.

In its sample, this clonotype was seen many times. V gene TRBV12-3 or TRBV12-4 combines with J gene TRBJ1-3; the D is unclear. The CDR3 runs 11 residues. Between the trimmed V and J ends, which lost 3 bases and 7 bases, there was a span of 4 bases. CDR3 sequence reads: CASSFSNTIYF. CDR3 coding DNA: TGTGCCAGCAGTTTCTCCAACACCATATATTTT.

This clonotype appeared many times. The chain recombines TRBV6-5 with TRBJ2-7; D is possibly TRBD2 (6 bases). V was cut by 7 bases and J by 9 bases, with 19 bases left in between. Germline loops: CDR1 MNHEY, CDR2 SVGAGI. This CDR3 is 13 amino acids long. The CDR3 bases are TGTGCCAGCACTAACCCCCAGACTAGGGGGCAGTACTTC. Amino acid sequence: CASTNPQTRGQYF.

V gene TRBV25-1 combines with J gene TRBJ2-4; tentative D call: TRBD2 (5 bases). Trimming pared 3 bases from V and 7 bases from J, leaving 7 bases between. Germline lookup yields CDR1 MGHDK and CDR2 SYGVNS. CDR3 length equals 12 residues. CDR3 nucleotides: TGTGCCAGCAGTGAGCCGGGGAACATTCAGTACTTC. This gives the protein CASSEPGNIQYF.

This clonotype was recorded many times. This chain connects TRBV7-9 to TRBJ2-5; D possibly uses TRBD1 or TRBD2 (5 bases each). Trimming cost V 5 bases and J 0 bases, with 13 bases left between them. The CDR3 has 15 residues. Looked up from germline, CDR1 is SEHNR and CDR2 is FQNEAQ (reference sequence). CDR3 in DNA: TGTGCCAGCAGCGACCTAGGGACGCACCAAGAGACCCAGTACTTC. Residues: CASSDLGTHQETQYF.

The chain is built from TRBV4-3 and TRBJ1-2, with a tentative D call TRBD1 (5 bases). Germline V lookup: CDR1 LGHNA, CDR2 YSLEER. The CDR3 sequence is 14 residues long. V shed 1 base and J shed 7 bases, with 13 bases lying between them. CDR3 nucleotides: TGCGCCAGCAGCCAAGGGCACTTGGGGACTGGCTACACCTTC. Translating gives CASSQGHLGTGYTF.

This clonotype was counted once. The rearrangement uses TRBV6-5 and TRBJ2-7, with TRBD1 matching 7 bases. The CDR3 is 15 amino acids. Germline lookup yields CDR1 MNHEY and CDR2 SVGAGI. V shed 4 bases and J 12 bases; nucleotides not matched to a gene: 18. The CDR3 sequence is CASSSAGTEGRGWYF. Written as DNA, the CDR3 is TGTGCCAGCAGTTCCGCCGGGACAGAGGGCCGCGGGTGGTACTTC.

The rearrangement links TRBV7-2 to TRBJ2-7, with no clear D. Germline values: CDR1 SGHTA, CDR2 FQGNSA. The V end was cut by 5 bases, the J end by 6 bases, with 17 bases between. The CDR3 runs to 14 residues. DNA for the CDR3: TGTGCCAGCAGCCTAAAGTGGGGTGGTACCGAGCAGTACTTC. It yields the protein CASSLKWGGTEQYF.

This sequence joins TRBV12-3 or TRBV12-4 and TRBJ1-3, with D tentatively TRBD1 (6 bases). The CDR3 is 17 residues long. V was shortened by 0 bases and J by 0 bases, with 12 bases between the two germline ends. Here the CDR3 reads CASSLAQQGISGNTIYF. CDR3 bases: TGTGCCAGCAGTTTAGCCCAACAGGGCATCTCTGGAAACACCATATATTTT.

The sample holds many counts of this clonotype. V and J are TRBV27 and TRBJ1-1; 8 nucleotides line up with TRBD1. Germline assignment: CDR1 MNHEY and CDR2 SMNVEV (reference sequence). The junction had 7 bases not matched to a gene; V was cut back by 5 bases and J by 2 bases. The CDR3 sequence is 15 residues long. This chain's CDR3 is CASSGLGQGNTEAFF. The CDR3 region has the DNA TGTGCCAGCAGTGGCCTCGGACAGGGCAACACTGAAGCTTTCTTT.

This clonotype was seen more than once but under ten times. The chain recombines TRBV9 with TRBJ2-5; D call uncertain. CDR3 length equals 14 residues. Trimming took 0 bases from V and 2 from J, leaving 8 bases between them. The germline V gene has CDR1 SGDLS and CDR2 YYNGEE. In DNA, the CDR3 is TGTGCCAGCAGCGTAGGTGGCCAACAAGAGACCCAGTACTTC. Translated, it gives CASSVGGQQETQYF.

This clonotype was detected only once. The chain couples TRBV12-3 or TRBV12-4 to TRBJ2-7, with 7 bases fitting TRBD1. V lost 2 bases, J lost 0 bases, and 4 bases stayed unmatched. CDR3 size: 15 residues. For the CDR3, the DNA is TGTGCCAGCAGTTTATGGCCAGGGGGCTCCTACGAGCAGTACTTC. Translating it yields CASSLWPGGSYEQYF.

This clonotype has only a few counts. V gene TRBV12-3 or TRBV12-4 combines with J gene TRBJ2-5, with 12 nucleotides matching TRBD2. Germline trimming cut 5 bases from V and 5 bases from J; bases unmatched to any gene: 15. This CDR3 has 18 amino acids. This chain's CDR3 is CASSPGRRTSGAGETQYF. CDR3 bases: TGTGCCAGCAGTCCGGGTCGAAGGACTAGCGGGGCGGGGGAGACCCAGTACTTC.

This clonotype was seen many times. V usage is TRBV29-1 and J usage is TRBJ2-7; 9 bases agree with TRBD1. CDR1 is SQVTM, CDR2 ANQGSEA, per germline. This CDR3 region has 12 residues. The V gene end was trimmed by 7 bases and the J gene end by 5 bases; junction bases not matched to a gene: 6. CDR3 coding DNA: TGCAGCGCGACGGGACAGGGAAACGAGCAGTACTTC. The encoded protein is CSATGQGNEQYF.

Turning to this clonotype: Being one base from a much bigger clone, this may be a read error. The chain couples TRBV7-9 to TRBJ1-2; TRBD1 aligns across 8 bases. Germline V lookup: CDR1 SEHNR, CDR2 FQNEAQ (reference sequence). CDR3 size: 13 residues. CDR3 sequence reads: CASSYRGTIGFTF. CDR3 DNA sequence: TGTGCCAGCAGCTACAGGGGGACAATTGGCTTCACCTTC.

This clonotype was detected a few times. This rearrangement joins TRBV20-1 to TRBJ2-1; D is unresolved. Per the germline V gene, CDR1 is DFQATT and CDR2 is SNEGSKA (reference sequence). This CDR3 comprises 16 residues. Trimming shortened V by 2 bases and J by 2 bases, and 16 bases separated the two germline ends. CDR3 DNA sequence: TGCAGTGCTAGAAGTTTGATAGCCGACGCCTACAATGAGCAGTTCTTC. Protein product: CSARSLIADAYNEQFF.

There are many counts of this clonotype. The chain is built from TRBV29-1 and TRBJ1-5; tentative D call: TRBD1 (6 bases). V lost 8 bases to trimming and J lost 5 bases, with 16 bases between them. This CDR3 has 13 residues. Germline CDR1 is SQVTM and CDR2 is ANQGSEA. CDR3 nucleotides: TGCAGCTTGAACAGGGTTTTGGATCAGCCCCAGCATTTT. This codes for CSLNRVLDQPQHF.

This clonotype was detected many times. V usage is TRBV28 and J usage is TRBJ2-7; D is possibly TRBD1 or TRBD2 (5 bases each). Germline assignment: CDR1 MDHEN and CDR2 SYDVKM. The CDR3 covers 14 residues. V was cut by 5 bases and J by 1 base, with 12 bases left in between. CDR3 in DNA: TGTGCCAGCAGTACTCCGGGACCGTCCTACGAGCAGTACTTC. It is translated as CASSTPGPSYEQYF.

This clonotype was observed at least ten times. This chain links TRBV6-5 with TRBJ1-1; D is unresolved. Germline V gene data show CDR1 as MNHEY and CDR2 as SVGAGI. V lost 0 bases to trimming and J lost 0 bases, with 8 bases between them. This CDR3 comprises 15 residues. The CDR3 here is CASSYSAALNTEAFF. CDR3 nucleotides: TGTGCCAGCAGTTACTCCGCCGCTTTGAACACTGAAGCTTTCTTT.

The CDR3 sequence: CASSLAGSGLREQYF. The CDR3 coding sequence is TGCGCCAGCAGCTTGGCAGGGTCCGGCCTACGCGAGCAGTACTTC. The chain combines TRBV5-1 with TRBJ2-7; TRBD1 is a possible D gene (5 bases). CDR1 is SGHRS, CDR2 YFSETQ, per germline. The CDR3 is made up of 15 amino acids. Deletions cut 0 bases from V and 6 bases from J, with 16 bases between.

This clonotype came up many times. The V gene is TRBV6-4, the J gene TRBJ2-2, with 8 bases lining up with TRBD1. Trimming took 7 bases from V and 4 from J; bases not matched to a gene: 14. The CDR3 is 17 residues long. Germline CDR1 MRHNA, CDR2 SNTAGT. In nucleotides, the CDR3 is TGTGCCAGCACCTACAGGGGGTACGGAGTTGGCACCGGGGAGCTGTTTTTT. It encodes CASTYRGYGVGTGELFF.

The chain joins TRBV30 to TRBJ1-1; D call uncertain. Trimming took 5 bases from V and 0 from J, leaving 7 bases between them. Germline V gives CDR1 GTSNPN, CDR2 SVGIG (reference sequence). CDR3 size: 12 residues. In nucleotides, the CDR3 is TGTGCCTGGGGACCCTTGAACACTGAAGCTTTCTTT. Translated: CAWGPLNTEAFF. The full variable domain, in which reference TRBV30 and TRBJ1-1 provide the parts outside the CDR3, is SQTIHQWPATLVQPVGSPLSLECTVEGTSNPNLYWYRQAAGRGLQLLFYSVGIGQISSEVPQNLSASRPQDRQFILSSKKLLLSDSGFYLCAWGPLNTEAFFGQGTRLTVV.

The chain combines TRBV20-1 with TRBJ1-5, with 8 bases fitting TRBD1. Trimming at V came to 3 bases and at J to 1 base, leaving 5 bases not matched to a gene. The V gene's germline CDR1 is DFQATT and CDR2 SNEGSKA (reference sequence). The CDR3 covers 15 residues. DNA for the CDR3: TGCAGTGCTAGTAACAGGGGGGCGAGCAATCAGCCCCAGCATTTT. Residues: CSASNRGASNQPQHF.